The 14 T cell receptor beta chains below were found in one sample sequenced in a study of vaccination and CD4 T cells after COVID-19. As for treatment: approximately nine-day PBMC culture with coronavirus spike peptide pools or control peptides (ViraFEST assay). CD4+ T cells that came from the unexposed donor were collected before the COVID-19 pandemic (2011-2018). No antigens are known for them. At the Johns Hopkins FTIC core, DNA taken from cultured CD4+ T cells was sequenced by way of the Oncomine TCR Beta short-read assay. TCRdb reprocessed the PCR reads via MiXCR and lists one record per CDR3 protein. The repertoire holds about 7,200 distinct CDR3 sequences, with 24% as singletons. Sequenced: CD4+ T cells from blood, cultured in vitro. These TCRs come from a human donor in good health.

The rearrangement joins TRBV5-6 to TRBJ2-3, with a tentative D call TRBD2 (5 bases). Germline-derived CDR1 and CDR2 are SGHDT and YYEEEE. V lost 5 bases and J 1 base, leaving 14 bases between the germline ends. This CDR3 spans 15 amino acids. CDR3 loop: CASSALESGTDTQYF. The DNA of the CDR3 is TGTGCCAGCAGTGCACTAGAGTCGGGCACAGATACGCAGTATTTT.

This clonotype occurred a few times. The chain has TRBV7-6 and TRBJ1-1; 10 bases match TRBD1. Germline trimming cut 1 base from V and 4 bases from J; bases unmatched to any gene: 6. The CDR3 extends over 16 amino acids. Germline V lookup: CDR1 SGHVS, CDR2 FNYEAQ. The CDR3 sequence is CASSLGVRTGGTEAFF. In nucleotides, the CDR3 is TGTGCCAGCAGCTTAGGTGTGCGGACAGGGGGCACTGAAGCTTTCTTT.

V gene TRBV2 combines with J gene TRBJ2-1; no clear D gene. V was shortened by 3 bases and J by 0 bases, with 9 bases between the two germline ends. The CDR3 spans 15 residues. Germline values: CDR1 SNHLY, CDR2 FYNNEI. CDR3 bases: TGTGCCAGCAGTGAGGGCCCTAGCTCCTACAATGAGCAGTTCTTC. It translates to CASSEGPSSYNEQFF.

This sequence joins TRBV7-2 and TRBJ1-4, with TRBD1 matching over 10 bases. CDR3 length equals 15 residues. The germline V gene encodes CDR1 SGHTA and CDR2 FQGNSA. The V gene end was trimmed by 4 bases and the J gene end by 7 bases; junction bases not matched to a gene: 6. In DNA, the CDR3 is TGTGCCAGCAGCTACACGACAGGGGGCAGTGAAAAACTGTTTTTT. Its translation is CASSYTTGGSEKLFF.

Points on this clonotype: A single base separates this from a much larger clone, so it may be a read error. This rearrangement joins TRBV27 to TRBJ1-1; no reliable D call. Germline CDR1 is MNHEY and CDR2 is SMNVEV (reference sequence). V shed 3 bases and J shed 0 bases, with 8 bases lying between them. The CDR3 sequence is 14 residues long. DNA for the CDR3: TGTGCCAGCAGTTTCTACGGCGTGAACACTGAAGCTTTCTTT. Residues: CASSFYGVNTEAFF.

V gene TRBV7-3 combines with J gene TRBJ2-2, with D maybe TRBD1 (6 bases). The V gene lost 5 bases and the J gene lost 2 bases, with 12 bases spanning the gap. The CDR3 has 15 residues. Germline V gene lookup returns CDR1 SGHTA and CDR2 FQGTGA. The CDR3, as DNA: TGTGCCAGCAGCCTACAGGGTCCCAACACCGGGGAGCTGTTTTTT. Protein product: CASSLQGPNTGELFF.

This clonotype rates as medium-sized. The chain carries TRBV7-3 and TRBJ1-5; TRBD1 is a possible D gene (5 bases). The CDR3 has 15 amino acids. V was clipped by 6 bases and J by 0 bases, with 12 bases between them. Germline CDR1 and CDR2: SGHTA and FQGTGA. The DNA for the CDR3 is TGTGCCAGCAGTCGACAGACCCCTAGCAATCAGCCCCAGCATTTT. Encoded protein: CASSRQTPSNQPQHF. The whole variable domain, filled in from reference TRBV7-3 and TRBJ1-5, reads GAGVSQTPSNKVTEKGKYVELRCDPISGHTALYWYRQSLGQGPEFLIYFQGTGAADDSGLPNDRFFAVRPEGSVSTLKIQRTERGDSAVYLCASSRQTPSNQPQHFGDGTRLSIL.

The chain recombines TRBV29-1 with TRBJ1-3, with D uncertain. Trimming pared 4 bases from V and 2 bases from J, leaving 6 bases between. CDR3 length: 12 amino acids. CDR1 and CDR2 (germline): SQVTM, ANQGSEA. The CDR3 DNA sequence: TGCAGCGTTGCTATCGCTGGAAACACCATATATTTT. It translates to CSVAIAGNTIYF.

DNA of the CDR3: TGTGCCAGCAGCCAAGTGGCAGGGGGTTTCACTGAAGCTTTCTTT. This translates into CASSQVAGGFTEAFF. V usage is TRBV14 and J usage is TRBJ1-1, with 7 bases matching TRBD1. The CDR3 extends over 15 amino acids. Germline CDR1 and CDR2: SGHDN and FVKESK. J lost 4 bases, V lost 1 base, and 6 bases had no gene match. Filled out from reference TRBV14 and TRBJ1-1, the complete variable domain reads EAGVTQFPSHSVIEKGQTVTLRCDPISGHDNLYWYRRVMGKEIKFLLHFVKESKQDESGMPNNRFLAERTGGTYSTLKVQPAELEDSGVYFCASSQVAGGFTEAFFGQGTRLTVV.

Judged by abundance, this clonotype is medium-sized. The J gene is TRBJ2-5, the V gene TRBV7-9; no clear D. The V and J ends lost 3 bases and 1 base respectively, with 3 bases between them. The CDR3 consists of 12 residues. CDR1 SEHNR and CDR2 FQNEAQ come from the germline V gene (reference sequence). The DNA for the CDR3 is TGTGCCAGCAGCTTTGCCCAAGAGACCCAGTACTTC. Translated: CASSFAQETQYF.

This clonotype was observed a handful of times. The rearrangement uses TRBV21-1 and TRBJ1-3. TRBV21-1 is a pseudogene. The CDR3 runs to 13 residues. CDR3 sequence reads: CASDGSSGNTIYF. The DNA for the CDR3 is TGTGCCAGCGACGGGAGCTCTGGAAACACCATATATTTT.

The genes are TRBV6-5 and TRBJ2-7, with TRBD2 matching 7 bases. Germline trimming cut 0 bases from V and 9 bases from J; bases unmatched to any gene: 17. Per germline, CDR1 MNHEY and CDR2 SVGAGI. This CDR3 spans 17 amino acids. CDR3 in amino acids: CASSYSSLASGPLVQYF. The CDR3 DNA reads as TGTGCCAGCAGTTACTCCTCACTAGCGAGCGGACCTTTGGTGCAGTACTTC.

This rearrangement joins TRBV24-1 to TRBJ2-3; 8 bases are a match to TRBD2. The CDR3 runs 14 residues. V lost 7 bases and J lost 2; bases outside the gene matches: 4. CDR1 and CDR2 from the germline V gene are KGHDR and SFDVKD. The CDR3 DNA is TGTGCCACCAGCCTTAGCGGGGACACAGATACGCAGTATTTT. Translating gives CATSLSGDTDTQYF.

The genes are TRBV19 and TRBJ1-1, with D tentatively TRBD1 (5 bases). V shed 6 bases and J shed 8 bases, with 13 bases lying between them. In germline, CDR1 is LNHDA, CDR2 SQIVND (reference sequence). The CDR3 sequence is 12 residues long. Written as DNA, the CDR3 is TGTGCCAGTAGCCGGGACGTCAGGGAAGCTTTCTTT. Its protein product is CASSRDVREAFF.